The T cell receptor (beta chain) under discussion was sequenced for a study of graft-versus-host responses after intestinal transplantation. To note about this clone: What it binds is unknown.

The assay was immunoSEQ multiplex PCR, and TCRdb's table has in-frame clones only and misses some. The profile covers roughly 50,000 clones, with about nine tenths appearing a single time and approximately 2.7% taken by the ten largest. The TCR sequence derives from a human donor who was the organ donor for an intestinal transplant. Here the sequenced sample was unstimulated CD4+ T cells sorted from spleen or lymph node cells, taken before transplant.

The CDR3 region is CASSLAMDRGEQYF. The DNA of the CDR3 is TGTGCCAGCAGCTTGGCCATGGACAGGGGCGAGCAGTACTTC. The rearrangement links TRBV5-8 to TRBJ2-7; 9 bases align to TRBD1. Trimming removed 0 bases from V and 6 bases from J; junction bases left unmatched: 4. Germline CDR1 is SGHTS and CDR2 is YDEGEE. The CDR3 is 14 residues long.